The T cell receptor beta chain under discussion was sequenced for a study of T cell responses to AZD1222 COVID-19 vaccine. Concerning this clone itself: The antigen is undetermined. Other nucleotide sequences from this sample produce the same CDR3.

Germline V gene lookup returns CDR1 SGHTA and CDR2 FQGNSA. V lost 8 bases to trimming and J lost 1 base, with 11 bases between them. This CDR3 contains 13 residues. General study points: Clonal diversity may have been underestimated in mostly white British donors.

Here immunoSEQ multiplex PCR was the method, and the copy in TCRdb shows in-frame clones only, minus some. The repertoire holds some 150,000 clones, with about 85% as singletons. The clonotype was recovered from an adult who had recovered from COVID-19. The genes are TRBV7-2 and TRBJ1-1; perhaps TRBD1 as D (5 bases). Sample: peripheral blood, taken after recovery from COVID-19. CDR3 coding DNA: TGTGCCAGCTCGTTTGGGGGGAACACTGAAGCTTTCTTT. Encoded protein: CASSFGGNTEAFF. The entire variable domain, with the rest obtained from reference TRBV7-2 and TRBJ1-1, is as follows: GAGVSQSPSNKVTEKGKDVELRCDPISGHTALYWYRQSLGQGLEFLIYFQGNSAPDKSGLPSDRFSAERTGGSVSTLTIQRTQQEDSAVYLCASSFGGNTEAFFGQGTRLTVV.